This T cell receptor (beta chain) was identified in a study of T cell repertoires in cytomegalovirus infection. This clonotype was seen a few times. Its antigen is not identified. V lost 6 bases, J lost 1 base, and 9 bases lay in between. The CDR3 totals 13 residues. TCRdb re-derived calls from the reads in MiXCR, one entry per CDR3 protein. The sample lists approximately 1,000,000 distinct CDR3 sequences, roughly 31% occurring once. The chain employs TRBV12-3 or TRBV12-4 and TRBJ1-1; possible D gene TRBD1, 6 bases. This TCR derives from a human donor in good health (CMV status not recorded). Some clones in this sample may be carry-over from other donors' samples. Sequencing was performed on cultured CD8+ T cells from PBMCs, taken from culture after CMV antigen stimulation. CDR3 residues: CASRQGPNTEAFF. The CDR3 DNA follows: TGTGCCAGCAGACAGGGACCGAACACTGAAGCTTTCTTT.